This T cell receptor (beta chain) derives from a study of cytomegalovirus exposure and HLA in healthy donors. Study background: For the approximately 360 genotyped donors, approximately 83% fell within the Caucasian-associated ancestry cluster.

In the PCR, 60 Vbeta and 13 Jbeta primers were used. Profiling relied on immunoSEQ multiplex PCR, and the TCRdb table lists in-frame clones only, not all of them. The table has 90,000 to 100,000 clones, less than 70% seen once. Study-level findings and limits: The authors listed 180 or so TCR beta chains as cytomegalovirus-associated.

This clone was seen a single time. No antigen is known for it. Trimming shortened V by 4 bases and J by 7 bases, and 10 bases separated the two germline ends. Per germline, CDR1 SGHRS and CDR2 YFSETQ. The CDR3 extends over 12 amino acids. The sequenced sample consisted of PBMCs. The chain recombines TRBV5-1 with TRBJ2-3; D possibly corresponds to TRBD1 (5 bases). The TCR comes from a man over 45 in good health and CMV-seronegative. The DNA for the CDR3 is TGCGCCAGCAGCCTAGACAGTTATACGCAGTATTTT. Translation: CASSLDSYTQYF.